A single sample is the source of the 23 T cell receptor beta chains below, sequenced in a study of tumor and adjacent non-tumor tissue in lung cancer. The library came from three nested PCR rounds adapted from ARM-PCR protocols. TCRdb recomputed calls from the multiplex PCR reads with MiXCR, one row per CDR3 protein. Here the sample spans roughly 48,000 distinct CDR3 sequences, roughly 60% being singletons. No cell sorting was done before RNA was extracted from the tissue. This non-tumor lung sample came from over 3 cm beyond the tumor edge. Material for sequencing was distant non-tumor lung tissue. The receptor source for this set is an older woman with non-small cell lung cancer.

This clonotype was counted a single time. One junction end does not reproduce the germline sequence, and a read error may be involved. The chain couples TRBV7-9 to TRBJ2-1, with a tentative D call TRBD1 (5 bases). CDR1 is SEHNR, CDR2 FQNEAQ, per germline (reference sequence). The CDR3 consists of 13 residues. The CDR3 nucleotides are TGTACCAGCAGCGAAGACAGAGTCAATGAGCAGTTCTTC. As protein: CTSSEDRVNEQFF. Combining the CDR3 with reference TRBV7-9 and TRBJ2-1 gives the whole variable domain DTGVSQNPRHKITKRGQNVTFRCDPISEHNRLYWYRQTLGQGPEFLTYFQNEAQLEKSRLLSDRFSAERPKGSFSTLEIQRTEQGDSAMYLCTSSEDRVNEQFFGPGTRLTVL.

This clonotype was detected only a few times. Just one base apart from a much larger clone, this may be a read error. This chain uses TRBV5-5 with TRBJ2-5; the D is unclear. This CDR3 spans 13 amino acids. The germline V gene encodes CDR1 SGHKS and CDR2 YYEKEE (reference sequence). The CDR3: CVSSFDVAETQYF. DNA for the CDR3: TGTGTCAGCAGCTTTGATGTCGCAGAGACCCAGTACTTC.

Note on this clonotype: One end of the junction varies from germline; a read error may be responsible. Here the CDR3 reads CSSSHGTGGANNEQFF. In DNA, the CDR3 is TGTTCCAGCAGCCACGGAACAGGGGGCGCCAACAATGAGCAGTTCTTC. This chain links TRBV4-2 with TRBJ2-1, with 9 bases aligning to TRBD1. This CDR3 comprises 16 residues. Germline V CDR1 and CDR2: LGHNA, YNFKEQ.

In its sample, this clonotype was seen many times. In nucleotides, the CDR3 is TGTGCCTGGAGTATCAGCGTAAACTATGGCTACACCTTC. Encoded protein: CAWSISVNYGYTF. This chain joins TRBV30 and TRBJ1-2; D not certain. V was trimmed by 2 bases and J by 2 bases, leaving 9 bases between them. The CDR3 contains 13 residues. Germline V gives CDR1 GTSNPN, CDR2 SVGIG (reference sequence).

The genes are TRBV6-1 and TRBJ1-2, with D possibly matching TRBD1 (5 bases). Germline V gene sequence: CDR1 MNHNS, CDR2 SASEGT. The CDR3 consists of 15 residues. V lost 7 bases, J lost 4 bases, and 19 bases lay in between. CDR3 nucleotide sequence: TGTGCCAGCAACGAGGGGATAGGGTTGGTCTATGGCTACACCTTC. This codes for CASNEGIGLVYGYTF.

J is TRBJ1-2 and V is TRBV19, with D possibly TRBD1 on 5 matching bases. Trimming removed 7 bases from V and 4 bases from J, with 19 bases in between. This CDR3 region has 15 residues. CDR1 and CDR2 (germline): LNHDA, SQIVND (reference sequence). CDR3 region: CASKEGRTTIYGYTF. The DNA of the CDR3 is TGTGCCAGTAAGGAGGGAAGGACAACGATCTATGGCTACACCTTC.

In regard to this clonotype: At one of its ends the junction is not consistent with the germline gene, which may arise from a read error. V usage is TRBV12-3 or TRBV12-4 and J usage is TRBJ1-5; 10 bases agree with TRBD1. There are 16 residues in the CDR3. This chain's CDR3 is CASSVKTGGVNQHQHF. CDR3 DNA sequence: TGTGCCAGCAGTGTAAAGACAGGGGGCGTCAATCAGCACCAGCATTTT.

Many counts were recorded for this clonotype. This sequence joins TRBV30 and TRBJ2-5; perhaps TRBD2 as D (5 bases). This CDR3 is 14 amino acids long. Germline assignment: CDR1 GTSNPN and CDR2 SVGIG (reference sequence). V shed 4 bases and J shed 0 bases, with 12 bases lying between them. The CDR3 bases are TGTGCCTGGAAAACACGACTAAACCAAGAGACCCAGTACTTC. This encodes CAWKTRLNQETQYF.

This clonotype was recorded a few times. A read error is possible here, since a much larger clone lies one base away. V and J are TRBV28 and TRBJ1-5; unclear D gene. The CDR3 runs 15 residues. V was shortened by 3 bases and J by 1 base, with 10 bases between the two germline ends. CDR1 MDHEN and CDR2 SYDVKM come from the germline V gene. In nucleotides, the CDR3 is TGTGCCAGCAGTTTGAGTACAGCCAGCAATCAGCCCCAGCATTTT. Its protein is CASSLSTASNQPQHF.

A note on this clonotype: Mismatch with germline at one junction end may stem from a read error. The chain has TRBV4-1 and TRBJ1-6; a weak D match, TRBD1 (5 bases). Germline CDR1 MGHRA, CDR2 YSYEKL. This CDR3 spans 14 amino acids. The CDR3 DNA follows: TGCACCAGCAGTAAACGGGACGAGGGTTCACCCCTCCACTTT. Its translation is CTSSKRDEGSPLHF.

This clonotype was counted once. A much larger clone differs by one base, so this may be a read error. This chain connects TRBV11-3 to TRBJ2-3; D is unclear. Germline V gene sequence: CDR1 SGHNT, CDR2 YENEEA. The CDR3 is made up of 15 amino acids. V dropped 2 bases and J dropped 2 bases, with 11 bases sitting between them. The CDR3 loop reads CASSLRLTYTDTQYF. The DNA for the CDR3 is TGTGCCAGCAGCTTAAGACTTACCTACACAGATACGCAGTATTTT.

This clonotype occurred many times. The V gene is TRBV11-2, the J gene TRBJ1-3; D may be TRBD1 (6 bases). This CDR3 has 15 residues. Germline V gene data show CDR1 as SGHAT and CDR2 as FQNNGV. V was clipped by 5 bases and J by 0 bases, with 11 bases between them. CDR3 loop: CASSPTGFSGNTIYF. CDR3 in DNA: TGTGCCAGCAGCCCCACAGGGTTCTCTGGAAACACCATATATTTT.

This clonotype occurred a few times. A much more abundant neighbour one base away suggests this may be a read error. The CDR3, as DNA: TGCAGCGTTCCCGGATCCTACGAGCAGCACTTC. Translated: CSVPGSYEQHF. V gene TRBV29-1 combines with J gene TRBJ2-7; no clear D gene. The V gene's germline CDR1 is SQVTM and CDR2 ANQGSEA. CDR3 length: 11 residues.

Concerning this clonotype: This may be a read error, as it is one base from a much larger clone. J is TRBJ2-3 and V is TRBV11-2; tentatively, D is TRBD2 (5 bases). Trimming pared 3 bases from V and 10 bases from J, leaving 20 bases between. The CDR3 contains 15 residues. Germline V lookup: CDR1 SGHAT, CDR2 FQNNGV. Here the CDR3 DNA reads TGTGCCAGCAGCTTCTCCTCCGGGGAATCGGCCTCGCAGTATTTT. This sequence encodes CASSFSSGESASQYF.

Comments on this clonotype: The CDR3 does not close with the conserved phenylalanine or tryptophan, likely indicating a read error. The rearrangement links TRBV29-1 to TRBJ2-1; D is unresolved. V was trimmed by 3 bases and J by 6 bases, leaving 9 bases between them. Germline CDR1 is SQVTM and CDR2 is ANQGSEA. The CDR3 runs 12 residues. In DNA form, the CDR3 reads TGCAGCGTTGATCCAGAAAGCAATGAGCAGTTCTTA. Translation gives CSVDPESNEQFL.

The chain couples TRBV29-1 to TRBJ2-1; 12 nucleotides agree with TRBD2. Germline V gene lookup returns CDR1 SQVTM and CDR2 ANQGSEA. This CDR3 is built from 17 residues. The DNA of the CDR3 is TGCAACATTGTCGGGCTAGCGGGAGGGACAAACTACAATGAGCAGTTCTTC. The encoded protein is CNIVGLAGGTNYNEQFF.

This clonotype was counted at least ten times. The V call is TRBV28, the J call TRBJ1-5, with TRBD1 identical over 7 bases. The CDR3 has 13 residues. With V trimmed by 5 bases and J by 9 bases, 7 bases remained unmatched. Germline V gene lookup returns CDR1 MDHEN and CDR2 SYDVKM. The CDR3: CASSGTASGPQHF. In DNA form, the CDR3 reads TGTGCCAGCAGTGGGACAGCATCGGGGCCCCAGCATTTT.

This clonotype showed up just a few times. A much larger clone lies a single base off, so this may be a read error. The chain couples TRBV6-6 to TRBJ2-1; no clear D. The CDR3 covers 15 residues. Germline V CDR1 and CDR2: MNHNY, SVGAGI (reference sequence). V lost 1 base, J lost 6 bases, and 13 bases lay in between. CDR3 region: CASSYFTVSGNEQFF. The CDR3 nucleotides are TGTGCCAGCAGTTACTTTACGGTGTCGGGCAATGAGCAGTTCTTC.

The chain has TRBV4-2 and TRBJ2-2; D remains ambiguous. CDR3 length equals 16 residues. Trimming took off 0 bases at V and 1 base at J, with 9 bases between the two ends. Germline V gene sequence: CDR1 LGHNA, CDR2 YNFKEQ. CDR3 in amino acids: CASSQDWVRNTGELFF. CDR3 DNA sequence: TGTGCCAGCAGCCAAGATTGGGTTAGGAACACCGGGGAGCTGTTTTTT.

About this clonotype: The CDR3 carries no conserved terminal phenylalanine or tryptophan, so it likely arises from a read error. V and J are TRBV11-1 and TRBJ2-7; 9 bases map to TRBD1. The CDR3 consists of 16 residues. Germline loops: CDR1 SGHAT, CDR2 FQDESV (reference sequence). The CDR3 DNA follows: TGTGCCGGCAGCTCAGTCTCTTGGGACAGGGACGACGAGCAGTACATC. Its protein product is CAGSSVSWDRDDEQYI.

This clonotype is a singleton in its sample. This CDR3 fails to terminate in the conserved phenylalanine or tryptophan, so it likely reflects a read error. The chain combines TRBV13 with TRBJ2-7, with a possible D match to TRBD1 (5 bases). V was pared by 10 bases and J by 4 bases, with 20 bases between. Germline V gives CDR1 PRHDT, CDR2 FYEKMQ (reference sequence). This CDR3 region has 14 residues. The CDR3 DNA reads as TGTGCCAACAGGCCCAGACAGTTGTTATACGAGCAGTACTCC. Its translation: CANRPRQLLYEQYS.

With regard to this clonotype: Compared with germline, one end of the junction differs, possibly owing to a read error. V and J are TRBV6-1 and TRBJ1-1; D is ambiguous. CDR3 length: 16 residues. Germline values: CDR1 MNHNS, CDR2 SASEGT. The CDR3 DNA is TGTGCCAGCAGTGAAATCCCCCCACCCTATGGCACTGAAGCTCTCTTT. It translates to CASSEIPPPYGTEALF.

As concerns this clonotype: Compared with germline, one end of the junction differs, possibly owing to a read error. This chain connects TRBV11-1 to TRBJ2-7; TRBD1 aligns across 10 bases. From germline, CDR1 is SGHAT and CDR2 FQDESV (reference sequence). There are 15 residues in the CDR3. CDR3 protein: CAISFRDRGPYEQFF. CDR3 sequence (DNA): TGTGCCATCAGCTTCCGGGACAGGGGTCCCTACGAGCAATTCTTC.